Listed here are 21 T cell receptor beta chains from one sample, sequenced in a study of T cells expressing NK-cell markers. TCRdb reprocessed the 5' RACE reads; each CDR3 protein has one entry and no DNA is given. Its table records about 550,000 distinct CDR3 sequences. The sequenced sample consisted of blood T cells: a sorted CD56 or NKG2C T cell subset, CD4+ or CD8+ T cells, or bulk PBMC T cells (not recorded which). The receptors stem from a man aged 18 to 35 in good health.

The genes are TRBV12-3 or TRBV12-4 and TRBJ2-5; TCRdb's D call of TRBD2 is untestable without DNA. CDR3 length: 13 residues. CDR3 residues: CASSLFWRETQYF.

The chain employs TRBV12-3 or TRBV12-4 and TRBJ2-7; TCRdb reports TRBD2, a call that lacks DNA to check it against. CDR3 size: 17 residues. The CDR3 here is CASSPAPPGLPSYEQYF.

The CDR3 loop is CASSLASGRVAEAFF. This sequence joins TRBV7-9 and TRBJ1-1. The CDR3 covers 15 residues. CDR1 is SEHNR, CDR2 FQNEAQ, per germline (reference sequence).

This chain connects TRBV29-1 to TRBJ1-2. The length of the CDR3 is 15 residues. CDR1 is SQVTM and CDR2 is ANQGSEA in the germline V gene. This CDR3 reads CSVEERTAGPYGYTF.

The rearrangement uses TRBV5-5 and TRBJ1-5. This CDR3 comprises 14 residues. Germline loops: CDR1 SGHKS, CDR2 YYEKEE (reference sequence). CDR3 in amino acids: CASSHGLINQPQHF.

This chain connects TRBV4-3 to TRBJ2-7; TCRdb reports TRBD2, a call that lacks DNA to check it against. Germline V CDR1 and CDR2: LGHNA, YSLEER. The CDR3 covers 16 residues. This CDR3 is CASSPGTSGRLYEQYF.

The chain links TRBV12-3 or TRBV12-4 to TRBJ1-5; TCRdb outputs TRBD1, but without DNA this stays unchecked. The length of the CDR3 is 15 residues. The CDR3 sequence is CASSPTGGSNQPQHF.

The J gene is TRBJ2-5, the V gene TRBV20-1; without DNA, the TCRdb call of TRBD2 cannot be checked. The CDR3 loop spans 17 amino acids. Germline CDR1 is DFQATT and CDR2 is SNEGSKA (reference sequence). CDR3 sequence: CSARRATGTSGGGTQYF.

The V and J genes are TRBV9 and TRBJ2-1; TCRdb picks TRBD1, but there is no DNA to check that call. Germline loops: CDR1 SGDLS, CDR2 YYNGEE. The CDR3 is 13 residues long. This CDR3 reads CASSVRDGNEQFF.

The rearrangement joins TRBV7-2 to TRBJ2-5. This CDR3 region has 13 residues. From germline, CDR1 is SGHTA and CDR2 FQGNSA. The chain's CDR3 is CAGKLEYQETQYF.

This sequence joins TRBV5-1 and TRBJ2-2; there is no DNA to check the TCRdb D call of TRBD1. CDR3 length equals 15 residues. Germline-derived CDR1 and CDR2 are SGHRS and YFSETQ. The CDR3 loop reads CASSLDPGRTGELFF. The full variable domain, in which reference TRBV5-1 and TRBJ2-2 provide the parts outside the CDR3, is KAGVTQTPRYLIKTRGQQVTLSCSPISGHRSVSWYQQTPGQGLQFLFEYFSETQRNKGNFPGRFSGRQFSNSRSEMNVSTLELGDSALYLCASSLDPGRTGELFFGEGSRLTVL.

The rearrangement links TRBV6-5 to TRBJ2-1. This CDR3 contains 15 residues. CDR1 is MNHEY and CDR2 is SVGAGI in the germline V gene. The CDR3 is CASSYEGRVYNEQFF.

The CDR3 reads CSARDPRSTSGTIYNEQFF. This chain connects TRBV20-1 to TRBJ2-1; TCRdb's D gene call, TRBD2, goes unchecked for lack of DNA. CDR1 is DFQATT, CDR2 SNEGSKA, per germline (reference sequence). The CDR3 has 19 residues.

The V gene is TRBV5-1, the J gene TRBJ2-1; TCRdb selects TRBD1, and the lack of DNA leaves this call unchecked. CDR3 length equals 14 residues. Germline V gene data show CDR1 as SGHRS and CDR2 as YFSETQ. CDR3 amino acids: CASSPGTGGAGQFF.

The rearrangement uses TRBV28 and TRBJ2-3; TCRdb's D gene call, TRBD1, goes unchecked for lack of DNA. Germline lookup yields CDR1 MDHEN and CDR2 SYDVKM. This CDR3 comprises 14 residues. Here the CDR3 reads CASSFIGRQWGWYF.

CDR3: CATSDFWTGTGGYNEQFF. This chain uses TRBV24-1 with TRBJ2-1; TCRdb reports TRBD1, a call that lacks DNA to check it against. CDR1 KGHDR and CDR2 SFDVKD come from the germline V gene. This CDR3 region has 18 residues.

J is TRBJ1-4 and V is TRBV7-9. The CDR3 has 14 residues. CDR1 SEHNR and CDR2 FQNEAQ come from the germline V gene (reference sequence). CDR3 region: CATNPRGGDEKLFF. Full variable domain (rest looked up from reference TRBV7-9 and TRBJ1-4): DTGVSQNPRHKITKRGQNVTFRCDPISEHNRLYWYRQTLGQGPEFLTYFQNEAQLEKSRLLSDRFSAERPKGSFSTLEIQRTEQGDSAMYLCATNPRGGDEKLFFGSGTQLSVL.

The V call is TRBV29-1, the J call TRBJ2-3; TCRdb lists TRBD2, though no DNA is available to test this call. This CDR3 is 15 amino acids long. Per germline, CDR1 SQVTM and CDR2 ANQGSEA. The CDR3 loop reads CSGCSGRHPTDTQYF.

This chain uses TRBV7-6 with TRBJ2-5; the D call from TCRdb, TRBD1, cannot be confirmed without DNA. The CDR3 is 14 residues long. Germline V lookup: CDR1 SGHVS, CDR2 FNYEAQ. CDR3 protein: CASSRGAPQETQYF.

The V and J genes are TRBV30 and TRBJ1-5. CDR3 length equals 12 residues. Germline CDR1 and CDR2: GTSNPN and SVGIG (reference sequence). CDR3: CAWSVGNQPQHF.

The rearrangement joins TRBV6-1 to TRBJ2-1. CDR1 MNHNS and CDR2 SASEGT come from the germline V gene. The CDR3 is 15 amino acids. This CDR3 reads CASSGSGSPYNEQFF.